The 15 T cell receptor beta chains below were found in one sample sequenced in a study of T cell responses to AZD1222 COVID-19 vaccine. Only in-frame clones appear in the TCRdb table, and some are missing; sequencing was by immunoSEQ multiplex PCR. Among under 300,000 clones listed, 90% to 95% were seen once. The source material was peripheral blood, sampled on day 0 of AZD1222 vaccination. Receptor source: an adult in good health.

The J gene is TRBJ1-2, the V gene TRBV19, with TRBD1 identical over 8 bases. There are 14 residues in the CDR3. The germline V gene has CDR1 LNHDA and CDR2 SQIVND (reference sequence). The ends lost 3 bases at V and 4 bases at J; junction bases unmatched: 4. In DNA, the CDR3 is TGTGCCAGTAGTATTGTGGGACAGGTCTATGGCTACACCTTC. Its translation is CASSIVGQVYGYTF.

Note on this clone: This CDR3 is also generated by other DNA sequences in the sample. V usage is TRBV5-1 and J usage is TRBJ1-1; no reliable D call. The CDR3 has 13 residues. CDR1 and CDR2 (germline): SGHRS, YFSETQ. The V gene lost 0 bases and the J gene lost 1 base, with 4 bases spanning the gap. CDR3 DNA: TGCGCCAGCAGCTTGGCGGGGAACACTGAAGCTTTCTTT. This codes for CASSLAGNTEAFF.

This clone has a single count. The chain recombines TRBV24-1 with TRBJ2-5; 7 positions match TRBD1. CDR1 is KGHDR and CDR2 is SFDVKD in the germline V gene. With 4 bases clipped from V and 2 bases from J, the junction kept 6 bases outside the gene matches. This CDR3 comprises 15 residues. The CDR3 loop is CATSDGSTGQETQYF. As DNA, the CDR3 is TGTGCCACCAGTGACGGATCGACAGGGCAAGAGACCCAGTACTTC.

The rearrangement uses TRBV28 and TRBJ2-2, with TRBD1 matching over 8 bases. The V gene end was trimmed by 7 bases and the J gene end by 5 bases; junction bases not matched to a gene: 6. In germline, CDR1 is MDHEN, CDR2 SYDVKM. This CDR3 region has 14 residues. The CDR3 protein is CASTRTGWTGELFF. CDR3 nucleotide sequence: TGTGCCAGCACGAGGACAGGGTGGACCGGGGAGCTGTTTTTT.

CDR3 region: CSVRDAAEAFF. In DNA, the CDR3 is TGCAGCGTCCGGGACGCGGCTGAAGCTTTCTTT. The V and J genes are TRBV29-1 and TRBJ1-1; maybe TRBD1 (5 bases). CDR3 size: 11 residues. V lost 6 bases to trimming and J lost 6 bases, with 11 bases between them. CDR1 and CDR2 from the germline V gene are SQVTM and ANQGSEA.

CDR3 sequence: CASSDPTGSNEKLFF. DNA for the CDR3: TGTGCCAGCAGTGACCCTACAGGGTCCAATGAAAAACTGTTTTTT. V and J are TRBV25-1 and TRBJ1-4; the D gene is possibly TRBD1 (6 bases). Between the trimmed V and J ends, which lost 3 bases and 5 bases, there was a span of 13 bases. Germline CDR1 is MGHDK and CDR2 is SYGVNS. The CDR3 totals 15 residues. Together with reference TRBV25-1 and TRBJ1-4, the CDR3 gives the full variable domain: EADIYQTPRYLVIGTGKKITLECSQTMGHDKMYWYQQDPGMELHLIHYSYGVNSTEKGDLSSESTVSRIRTEHFPLTLESARPSHTSQYLCASSDPTGSNEKLFFGSGTQLSVL.

The chain is built from TRBV2 and TRBJ1-2; no clear D gene. The germline gives CDR1 SNHLY, CDR2 FYNNEI. V lost 8 bases and J lost 8, with 18 bases in between. CDR3 size: 13 residues. The CDR3 region is CASYGPKSRGYTF. The DNA of the CDR3 is TGTGCCAGCTATGGGCCGAAATCGAGGGGCTACACCTTC.

The chain couples TRBV11-1 to TRBJ2-1; D is undetermined. Trimming pared 2 bases from V and 9 bases from J, leaving 17 bases between. The germline CDR1 and CDR2 sequences are SGHAT and FQDESV (reference sequence). This CDR3 comprises 15 residues. The CDR3 is CASSLYSLSSAEQFF. CDR3 sequence (DNA): TGTGCCAGCAGCTTATATAGTTTAAGCTCAGCTGAGCAGTTCTTC.

The V gene is TRBV29-1, the J gene TRBJ2-7, with 9 bases fitting TRBD1. This CDR3 is built from 14 residues. V gave up 6 bases and J gave up 7 bases; unmatched junction bases: 13. CDR1 SQVTM and CDR2 ANQGSEA come from the germline V gene. CDR3 nucleotides: TGCAGCGTCTGGACCGGGACAGGGCCCCGGGAGCAGTACTTC. This gives the protein CSVWTGTGPREQYF.

The chain is built from TRBV4-1 and TRBJ1-4; unclear D gene. This CDR3 region has 16 residues. V lost 0 bases and J 8 bases, leaving 16 bases between the germline ends. Germline assignment: CDR1 MGHRA and CDR2 YSYEKL. The CDR3 DNA reads as TGCGCCAGCAGCCAAGATGGAGGACGGGTTGGGGAAAAACTGTTTTTT. Translated: CASSQDGGRVGEKLFF.

This chain connects TRBV29-1 to TRBJ2-1; TRBD2 agrees at 11 bases. The germline V gene encodes CDR1 SQVTM and CDR2 ANQGSEA. This CDR3 has 14 amino acids. The V gene end was trimmed by 6 bases and the J gene end by 3 bases; junction bases not matched to a gene: 4. Here the CDR3 DNA reads TGCAGCGTCGTAGCGGGAGGGGGCTACAATGAGCAGTTCTTC. It translates to CSVVAGGGYNEQFF.

The chain uses TRBV2 and TRBJ2-5, with TRBD1 as a possible D gene (7 bases). Germline V gives CDR1 SNHLY, CDR2 FYNNEI. Deletions cut 5 bases from V and 4 bases from J, with 17 bases between. This CDR3 is built from 15 residues. For the CDR3, the DNA is TGTGCCAGCAGTCGGACCCCAGGGGGAGGAGAGACCCAGTACTTC. Its translation is CASSRTPGGGETQYF.

This sequence joins TRBV7-9 and TRBJ1-3; D gene ambiguous. V was clipped by 4 bases and J by 4 bases, with 5 bases between them. The CDR3 contains 12 residues. The germline CDR1 and CDR2 sequences are SEHNR and FQNEAQ (reference sequence). This CDR3 reads CASSSEGNTIYF. The CDR3 DNA is TGTGCCAGCAGCTCGGAGGGAAACACCATATATTTT. The full variable domain, with the rest looked up from reference TRBV7-9 and TRBJ1-3, is DTGVSQNPRHKITKRGQNVTFRCDPISEHNRLYWYRQTLGQGPEFLTYFQNEAQLEKSRLLSDRFSAERPKGSFSTLEIQRTEQGDSAMYLCASSSEGNTIYFGEGSWLTVV.

The chain carries TRBV18 and TRBJ2-1; D might be TRBD1 or TRBD2, each matching 5 bases. CDR1 and CDR2 (germline): KGHSH, LQKENI. Trimming removed 6 bases from V and 0 bases from J, with 12 bases in between. The CDR3 runs to 15 residues. The CDR3 reads CASSPPGLSYNEQFF. The CDR3 nucleotides are TGTGCCAGCTCCCCCCCGGGGCTCTCCTACAATGAGCAGTTCTTC.

This chain links TRBV6-1 with TRBJ1-4; D remains ambiguous. CDR1 is MNHNS, CDR2 SASEGT, per germline. There are 15 residues in the CDR3. V was clipped by 2 bases and J by 5 bases, with 12 bases between them. CDR3 amino acids: CASSEYLPLNEKLFF. The CDR3, as DNA: TGTGCCAGCAGTGAATATTTGCCTCTGAATGAAAAACTGTTTTTT.